Following are 11 T cell receptor beta chains from one sample sequenced in a study of spatial heterogeneity in lung cancer. Time point here: sample taken at primary tumor resection. Their recognized antigens are unknown. TCRdb ran MiXCR on the 5' RACE reads and lists one entry per CDR3 protein. The sample lists nearly 15,000 distinct CDR3 sequences, under 8% occurring once. Study-wide results and limits: The number of expanded tumor alpha and beta chains correlated with mutation number.

The sample was lung tumor tissue, taken at surgery. The source is a male donor with early-stage non-small cell lung cancer.

Concerning this clonotype itself: An end of the junction differs from the germline gene, which may be a read error. The chain carries TRBV11-2 and TRBJ2-1; 8 nucleotides line up with TRBD2. CDR3 length equals 17 residues. Germline V gene lookup returns CDR1 SGHAT and CDR2 FQNNGV. The CDR3 sequence: CVSSSRAVAGLYNEQFF. CDR3 DNA: TGTGTCAGCAGCTCCCGGGCGGTAGCGGGACTCTACAATGAGCAGTTCTTC.

This clonotype was detected ten times or more. The genes are TRBV27 and TRBJ1-1; D possibly corresponds to TRBD1 (6 bases). Trimming left V 5 bases short and J 11 bases short, with 24 bases between. Per germline, CDR1 MNHEY and CDR2 SMNVEV (reference sequence). The CDR3 has 15 residues. CDR3 coding DNA: TGTGCCAGCAGTCAAGGACAGAGTGGAAACAAGGCTGCTTTCTTT. Its translation: CASSQGQSGNKAAFF.

This clonotype was observed many times. The genes are TRBV20-1 and TRBJ1-1; 9 nucleotides agree with TRBD1. The V gene end was trimmed by 0 bases and the J gene end by 5 bases; junction bases not matched to a gene: 10. This CDR3 is 16 amino acids long. CDR1 is DFQATT and CDR2 is SNEGSKA in the germline V gene (reference sequence). The CDR3 DNA reads as TGCAGTGCTAGAGATTCGACAGGGGGTCGTGGAACTGAAGCTTTCTTT. Amino acids: CSARDSTGGRGTEAFF.

This clonotype has just a few counts. V usage is TRBV6-5 and J usage is TRBJ1-4; D possibly corresponds to TRBD1 (5 bases). Germline loops: CDR1 MNHEY, CDR2 SVGAGI. The V and J ends lost 2 bases and 5 bases respectively, with 12 bases between them. This CDR3 is 15 amino acids long. CDR3 residues: CASSYGAGRNEKLFF. In DNA, the CDR3 is TGTGCCAGCAGTTACGGGGCAGGTCGAAATGAAAAACTGTTTTTT.

J is TRBJ2-5 and V is TRBV24-1; TRBD1 aligns across 10 bases. The CDR3 sequence is 16 residues long. Trimming at V came to 5 bases and at J to 0 bases, leaving 5 bases not matched to a gene. Germline loops: CDR1 KGHDR, CDR2 SFDVKD. This chain's CDR3 is CATSASGTGDQETQYF. The CDR3 DNA follows: TGTGCCACCAGTGCCTCCGGGACAGGGGACCAAGAGACCCAGTACTTC.

This clonotype was seen a few times. The chain is built from TRBV19 and TRBJ2-6; unclear D gene. Germline V gene lookup returns CDR1 LNHDA and CDR2 SQIVND (reference sequence). The CDR3 has 15 residues. Trimming cost V 0 bases and J 1 base, with 4 bases left between them. CDR3 amino acids: CASSIDRSGANVLTF. The CDR3 bases are TGTGCCAGTAGTATAGACAGGTCTGGGGCCAACGTCCTGACTTTC.

This clonotype has only a few counts. V gene TRBV7-2 combines with J gene TRBJ2-7; D remains unclear. CDR1 and CDR2 (germline): SGHTA, FQGNSA. The V and J ends lost 5 bases and 3 bases respectively, with 14 bases between them. This CDR3 contains 14 residues. CDR3 bases: TGTGCCAGCAGCCCCCCGAGCCCCCGCTACGAGCAGTACTTC. Its protein product is CASSPPSPRYEQYF.

This clonotype appeared a few times. The V gene is TRBV5-1, the J gene TRBJ2-6; perhaps D is TRBD1 or TRBD2 (5 bases each). The ends were cut back, 1 base at V and 0 bases at J, with 17 bases in the middle. The V gene's germline CDR1 is SGHRS and CDR2 YFSETQ. The CDR3 sequence is 19 residues long. Written as DNA, the CDR3 is TGCGCCAGCAGCTTGTGGGGGATAGCCCGCGTCTCTGGGGCCAACGTCCTGACTTTC. Its translation is CASSLWGIARVSGANVLTF.

There are a few counts of this clonotype. Written as DNA, the CDR3 is TGTGCCAGCAGCCCCGGACAGGGGACCCCCTTGGCCCAGTACTTC. This encodes CASSPGQGTPLAQYF. The rearrangement joins TRBV11-2 to TRBJ2-5; TRBD1 matches 9 bases. The trim removed 5 bases at V and 9 bases at J, leaving 13 bases unmatched. The CDR3 runs 15 residues. Germline loops: CDR1 SGHAT, CDR2 FQNNGV.

This clonotype has more than one count but fewer than ten. The chain carries TRBV30 and TRBJ1-1; no firm D call. The CDR3 runs 14 residues. The V end lost 1 base, the J end lost 4 bases, and 13 bases lay between the germline ends. Germline values: CDR1 GTSNPN, CDR2 SVGIG (reference sequence). The CDR3 is CAWSAGRTGTEAFF. CDR3 nucleotides: TGTGCCTGGAGTGCCGGACGCACGGGCACTGAAGCTTTCTTT.

In its sample, this clonotype was seen many times. The J gene is TRBJ2-3, the V gene TRBV5-1; no firm D call. Germline loops: CDR1 SGHRS, CDR2 YFSETQ. Deletions cut 0 bases from V and 7 bases from J, with 3 bases between. This CDR3 has 11 amino acids. In DNA, the CDR3 is TGCGCCAGCAGCTTGGACTATACGCAGTATTTT. Its translation is CASSLDYTQYF.